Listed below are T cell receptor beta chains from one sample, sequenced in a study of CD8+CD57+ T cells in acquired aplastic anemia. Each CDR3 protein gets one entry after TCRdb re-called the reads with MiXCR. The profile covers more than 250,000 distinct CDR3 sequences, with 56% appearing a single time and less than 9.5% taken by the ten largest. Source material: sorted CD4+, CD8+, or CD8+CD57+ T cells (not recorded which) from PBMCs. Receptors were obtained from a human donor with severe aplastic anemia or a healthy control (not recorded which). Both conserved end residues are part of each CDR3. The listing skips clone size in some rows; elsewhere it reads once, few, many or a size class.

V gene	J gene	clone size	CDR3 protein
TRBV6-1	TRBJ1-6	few	CASSDGRIENSPLHF
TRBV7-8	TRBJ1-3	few	CASSSGRTSGNTIYF
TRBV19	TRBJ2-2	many	CASSQYTGELFF
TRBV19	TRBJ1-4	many	CASSLGGKTNEKLFF
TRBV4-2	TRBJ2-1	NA	CASSREQTYNEQFF
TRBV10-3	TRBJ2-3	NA	CAMGLAGGGGSTDTQYF
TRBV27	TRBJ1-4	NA	CASSVSGIPNEKLFF
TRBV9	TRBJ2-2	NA	CASSPRTSSGELFF
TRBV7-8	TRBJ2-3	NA	CASSSGPTDTQYF
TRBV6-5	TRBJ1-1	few	CASSLLGGTEAFF
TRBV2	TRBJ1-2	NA	CASSPGQESYGYTF
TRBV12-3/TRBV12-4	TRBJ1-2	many	CASGSLGTRSYTF
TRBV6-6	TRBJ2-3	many	CASRWIGDTDTQYF
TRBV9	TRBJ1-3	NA	CASSVGDRLGSTIYF
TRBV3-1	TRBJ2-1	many	CASSQEADFYNEQFF
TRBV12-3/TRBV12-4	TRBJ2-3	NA	CASRKTGVLADTQYF
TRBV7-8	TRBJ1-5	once	CASSLTDRRNQPQHF
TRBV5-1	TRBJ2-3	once	CASSRDRGTTDTQYF
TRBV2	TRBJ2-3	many	CASSEEAFVTSGFTDTQYF
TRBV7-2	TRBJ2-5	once	CASGGAGGWETQYF
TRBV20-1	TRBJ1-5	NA	CSADGDAPQHF
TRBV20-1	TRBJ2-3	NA	CSARQIADTQYF
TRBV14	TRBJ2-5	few	CASSQGLTGGTQYF
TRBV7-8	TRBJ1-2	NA	CATTGGAGNKERDGYTF
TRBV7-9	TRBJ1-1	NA	CASSAQQGGGTEAFF
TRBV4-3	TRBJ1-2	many	CASSQVSNYGYTF
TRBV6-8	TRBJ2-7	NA	CASSYSRRGYEQYF
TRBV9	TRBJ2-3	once	CAGSVGGGLTDTQYF
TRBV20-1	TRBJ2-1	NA	CSASGVVEQFF
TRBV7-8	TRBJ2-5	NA	CASSPPRQTQYF
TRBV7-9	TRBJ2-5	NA	CASSHREYQETQYF
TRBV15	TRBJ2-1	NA	CATSRDLAAGGYNEQFF
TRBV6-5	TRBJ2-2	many	CASRVTGGLGTGELFF
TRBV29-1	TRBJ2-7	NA	CSVVGEGWSGSYPYEQYF
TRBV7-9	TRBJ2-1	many	CASSPNVNEQFF
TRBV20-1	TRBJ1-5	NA	CSARETGPHPQHF
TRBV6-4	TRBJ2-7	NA	CASSTNPGQGAREQYF
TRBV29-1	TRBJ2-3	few	CSVAGTGSTDTQYF
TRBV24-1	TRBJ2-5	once	CVTNPRSGTRYQETQYF
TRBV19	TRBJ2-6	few	CASSPRTGGGSGANVLTF
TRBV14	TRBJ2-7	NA	CASSQRGQLYEQYF
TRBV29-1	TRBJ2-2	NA	CSVGLDREGGNTGELFF